This T cell receptor beta chain was sequenced in a study of blood T cell repertoires in COVID-19. At the level of the study: COVID-19 samples, acute and convalescent, were from the United States, Italy and Spain. T cells, B-cell-depleted T cells, or PBMCs supplied cDNA or gDNA.

V gave up 1 base and J gave up 4 bases, with 13 bases separating them. The CDR3 consists of 15 residues. Per the germline V gene, CDR1 is LNHDA and CDR2 is SQIVND (reference sequence). Authors' data handling: Amplification of reference gene primers was used by the study to estimate nucleated cell counts. Using immunoSEQ multiplex PCR, the repertoire was profiled, and TCRdb retains in-frame clones only, with some absent. The V and J calls and the clone size are those of that table, but D and trimming were determined from the DNA. The repertoire consists of some 66,000 clones, with roughly 92% occurring once and the leading ten covering approximately 2.9%.

Sequencing input: peripheral blood. The V and J genes are TRBV19 and TRBJ1-2; no definite D call. The TCR comes from a man in his sixties or seventies with active COVID-19. The CDR3: CASSIAASGLYGYTF. The CDR3 nucleotides read TGTGCCAGTAGTATAGCGGCTTCTGGGCTCTATGGCTACACCTTC. Using reference TRBV19 and TRBJ1-2 for the parts outside the CDR3, the full variable domain is DGGITQSPKYLFRKEGQNVTLSCEQNLNHDAMYWYRQDPGQGLRLIYYSQIVNDFQKGDIAEGYSVSREKKESFPLTVTSAQKNPTAFYLCASSIAASGLYGYTFGSGTRLTVV.